Shown below are 12 T cell receptor beta chains from a single sample sequenced in a study of shared T cell receptors in the human thymus (dated by TCRdb to 2020 to 2022). Library preparation used the immunoSEQ multiplex PCR assay. In its TCRdb copy, this immuneACCESS table keeps in-frame sequences only and misses some clones. Where compared with another copy, unresolved V genes explain less than half of these, and the others have no known cause. This sample holds hundreds of thousands of clones; 70% to 90% were observed only once. The ten largest clones take up 0.0094% of the sample. These records were also assigned to another study, of human thymus T cells.

Sequencing was carried out using thymocytes. The source is a boy under three years old with a congenital heart defect. Donor details come from another sample of the same person, matched by shared clones.

The chain employs TRBV11-3 and TRBJ2-7; no clear D. Trimming cost V 0 bases and J 1 base, with 4 bases left between them. There are 13 residues in the CDR3. CDR1 is SGHNT and CDR2 is YENEEA in the germline V gene. CDR3 sequence: CASSLDRSYEQYF. Here the CDR3 DNA reads TGTGCCAGCAGCTTAGACCGTTCCTACGAGCAGTACTTC.

This clone appeared once. The chain uses TRBV28 and TRBJ1-2; D uncertain. The CDR3 sequence is 11 residues long. The V end lost 3 bases, the J end lost 8 bases, and 7 bases lay between the germline ends. Germline values: CDR1 MDHEN, CDR2 SYDVKM. This CDR3 reads CASSFSGGYTF. In nucleotides, the CDR3 is TGTGCCAGCAGTTTCAGCGGCGGCTACACCTTC.

Only one count was recorded for this clone. The chain joins TRBV12-5 to TRBJ1-1; tentatively, D is TRBD1 (5 bases). Germline V gene sequence: CDR1 LGHNT, CDR2 FRNRAP. Trimming removed 1 base at V and 5 bases at J, with 11 bases between. The CDR3 consists of 14 residues. Here the CDR3 DNA reads TGTGCTAGTGGTTTGGGGGGGGACTTTACTGAAGCTTTCTTT. Residues: CASGLGGDFTEAFF.

The chain is built from TRBV6-5 and TRBJ1-5, with 7 bases matching TRBD1. The V gene's germline CDR1 is MNHEY and CDR2 SVGAGI. This CDR3 has 14 residues. The V segment lost 6 bases and the J segment 4 bases; nucleotides outside the gene matches: 6. In nucleotides, the CDR3 is TGTGCCAGCAGCCCCCGGGACAGAAATCAGCCCCAGCATTTT. This gives the protein CASSPRDRNQPQHF.

The chain carries TRBV5-1 and TRBJ2-5, with D uncertain. The germline V and J ends were trimmed by 5 bases and 3 bases, with 8 bases remaining between them. This CDR3 has 12 residues. Per germline, CDR1 SGHRS and CDR2 YFSETQ. CDR3 protein: CASSFTEETQYF. Here the CDR3 DNA reads TGCGCCAGCAGTTTCACAGAAGAGACCCAGTACTTC.

This clone has a handful of counts. The V gene is TRBV5-6, the J gene TRBJ2-1; TRBD2 aligns across 8 bases. The CDR3 spans 16 residues. The germline CDR1 and CDR2 sequences are SGHDT and YYEEEE. V lost 1 base and J lost 10; bases outside the gene matches: 13. The CDR3 DNA is TGTGCCAGCAGCTTGAAAGCTACGGGGGGGCCGCGAGAGCAGTTCTTC. Translating gives CASSLKATGGPREQFF.

This rearrangement joins TRBV23-1 to TRBJ1-5; D perhaps matches TRBD1 (6 bases). TRBV23-1 is marked as an open reading frame, function uncertain. The CDR3 length is 15 residues. Trimming pared 0 bases from V and 6 bases from J, leaving 12 bases between. The CDR3 reads CASSQSTGPSQPQHF. Written as DNA, the CDR3 is TGCGCCAGCAGTCAATCGACAGGACCCAGTCAGCCCCAGCATTTT.

The rearrangement joins TRBV6-5 to TRBJ1-3; the D gene is possibly TRBD1 (5 bases). The length of the CDR3 is 15 residues. Trimming left V 7 bases short and J 4 bases short, with 17 bases between. The germline gives CDR1 MNHEY, CDR2 SVGAGI. This chain's CDR3 is CASTSGGADGNTIYF. The CDR3, as DNA: TGTGCCAGCACCTCGGGAGGGGCAGACGGAAACACCATATATTTT.

The chain employs TRBV15 and TRBJ1-4, with TRBD1 matching 9 bases. V gave up 2 bases and J gave up 10 bases; unmatched junction bases: 8. This CDR3 region has 15 residues. In germline, CDR1 is LNHNV, CDR2 YYDKDF (reference sequence). CDR3 sequence (DNA): TGTGCCACCAGCAGACCTGACAGGGGGATGGGAAAACTGTTTTTT. As protein: CATSRPDRGMGKLFF. Full variable domain (rest looked up from reference TRBV15 and TRBJ1-4): DAMVIQNPRYQVTQFGKPVTLSCSQTLNHNVMYWYQQKSSQAPKLLFHYYDKDFNNEADTPDNFQSRRPNTSFCFLDIRSPGLGDTAMYLCATSRPDRGMGKLFFGSGTQLSVL.

The chain joins TRBV27 to TRBJ2-1, with D perhaps TRBD2 (5 bases). The CDR3 runs 16 residues. Trimming removed 2 bases at V and 5 bases at J, with 16 bases between. The germline V gene encodes CDR1 MNHEY and CDR2 SMNVEV (reference sequence). The CDR3 sequence: CASSLVPQPGNNEQFF. In DNA, the CDR3 is TGTGCCAGCAGTTTAGTTCCCCAGCCGGGGAACAATGAGCAGTTCTTC.

Here the CDR3 DNA reads TGCGCCAGCAGCAAGGACGGACTTTCTGGCTCTGAAGCTTTCTTT. Its translation: CASSKDGLSGSEAFF. This chain links TRBV4-3 with TRBJ1-1, with D hard to call. The CDR3 has 15 residues. V shed 5 bases and J shed 6 bases, with 19 bases lying between them. In germline, CDR1 is LGHNA, CDR2 YSLEER.

The V call is TRBV19, the J call TRBJ2-7; 9 nucleotides line up with TRBD1. With 3 bases clipped from V and 6 bases from J, the junction kept 9 bases outside the gene matches. This CDR3 has 15 amino acids. Germline CDR1 is LNHDA and CDR2 is SQIVND (reference sequence). This chain's CDR3 is CASSIPGTGLSEQYF. The DNA of the CDR3 is TGTGCCAGTAGTATCCCAGGGACAGGGCTCAGCGAGCAGTACTTC.